Listed here are 9 T cell receptor beta chains from one sample, sequenced in a study of monozygotic twins with cystic fibrosis. TCRdb keeps only in-frame clones here, not all; method: immunoSEQ multiplex PCR. The top ten hold around 0.56% of the sample, which has tens of thousands of clones, 90% seen once. Sequencing input: blood. The origin of the receptors is a girl aged 2 to 9 with cystic fibrosis.

The chain joins TRBV7-3 to TRBJ1-1, with unresolved D. The CDR3 is 13 amino acids. Germline CDR1 and CDR2: SGHTA and FQGTGA. V was cut by 3 bases and J by 1 base, with 6 bases left in between. CDR3: CASSFRRNTEAFF. The CDR3 DNA follows: TGTGCCAGCAGCTTTAGAAGGAACACTGAAGCTTTCTTT. The variable domain in full, completed from reference TRBV7-3 and TRBJ1-1, reads GAGVSQTPSNKVTEKGKYVELRCDPISGHTALYWYRQSLGQGPEFLIYFQGTGAADDSGLPNDRFFAVRPEGSVSTLKIQRTERGDSAVYLCASSFRRNTEAFFGQGTRLTVV.

The CDR3 region has the DNA TGTGCCAGCAGCGCCCGTTCGGGACAGGGGGCTCTTAACTATGGCTACACCTTC. Translating it yields CASSARSGQGALNYGYTF. V gene TRBV9 combines with J gene TRBJ1-2, with 12 bases lining up with TRBD1. The germline V gene encodes CDR1 SGDLS and CDR2 YYNGEE. This CDR3 is 18 amino acids long. V trimming: 3 bases; J trimming: 1 base; junction bases outside the gene matches: 10.

The J gene is TRBJ2-3, the V gene TRBV10-3; 8 positions agree with TRBD2. The CDR3 loop spans 17 amino acids. The germline CDR1 and CDR2 sequences are ENHRY and SYGVKD. V shed 3 bases, J shed 3 bases, and the junction held 11 bases outside the gene matches. CDR3 protein: CAISEGTGTSGTDTQYF. As DNA, the CDR3 is TGTGCCATCAGTGAAGGTACTGGCACTAGCGGAACAGATACGCAGTATTTT.

The V and J genes are TRBV5-1 and TRBJ1-1, with D hard to call. Trimming removed 3 bases from V and 1 base from J, with 13 bases in between. Germline V CDR1 and CDR2: SGHRS, YFSETQ. This CDR3 is built from 15 residues. CDR3 bases: TGCGCCAGCAGCTGGGCAGGAGCTCAGAACACTGAAGCTTTCTTT. It translates to CASSWAGAQNTEAFF.

The CDR3 protein is CASSYQGRETQYF. DNA of the CDR3: TGTGCCAGCAGTTATCAAGGGAGAGAGACCCAGTACTTC. J is TRBJ2-5 and V is TRBV6-5; D is possibly TRBD2 (5 bases). Germline V gives CDR1 MNHEY, CDR2 SVGAGI. The V end lost 3 bases, the J end lost 4 bases, and 9 bases lay between the germline ends. The CDR3 runs 13 residues.

The chain couples TRBV27 to TRBJ1-1; perhaps TRBD1 as D (6 bases). The CDR3 covers 14 residues. Germline lookup yields CDR1 MNHEY and CDR2 SMNVEV (reference sequence). Trimming took off 2 bases at V and 3 bases at J, with 10 bases between the two ends. CDR3 DNA: TGTGCCAGCAGTTTAGAGCAGGGGTACACTGAAGCTTTCTTT. This translates into CASSLEQGYTEAFF.

The chain joins TRBV19 to TRBJ2-5, with 12 bases aligning to TRBD2. Looked up from germline, CDR1 is LNHDA and CDR2 is SQIVND (reference sequence). The trim removed 5 bases at V and 5 bases at J, leaving 12 bases unmatched. This CDR3 has 17 residues. The CDR3 sequence is CASSETPRLAGVETQYF. DNA of the CDR3: TGTGCCAGTAGTGAAACACCCAGACTAGCGGGGGTGGAGACCCAGTACTTC.

V is TRBV4-3 and J is TRBJ2-1, with 14 bases aligning to TRBD2. J lost 7 bases, V lost 0 bases, and 2 bases had no gene match. This CDR3 has 16 residues. From germline, CDR1 is LGHNA and CDR2 YSLEER. CDR3 coding DNA: TGCGCCAGCAGCCAAGAGAGACTAGCGGGGGGGAATGAGCAGTTCTTC. Protein product: CASSQERLAGGNEQFF.

The rearrangement links TRBV7-2 to TRBJ1-1; no clear D. V was cut by 5 bases and J by 1 base, with 20 bases left in between. Per the germline V gene, CDR1 is SGHTA and CDR2 is FQGNSA. The CDR3 is 17 amino acids. DNA for the CDR3: TGTGCCAGCAGCCCACATGCCGGAGGGATTCGGAACACTGAAGCTTTCTTT. Protein: CASSPHAGGIRNTEAFF.